This entry concerns a single T cell receptor (beta chain). Its antigen is as yet unknown. TCRdb called the 5' RACE reads again in MiXCR, with one record for every CDR3 protein. This table has 200,000 to 250,000 distinct CDR3 sequences, 6% to 7.5% appearing once. These data belong to a study of T cells after yellow fever vaccination. The CDR3 spans 14 residues. CDR1 and CDR2 from the germline V gene are MNHEY and SMNVEV (reference sequence). The V end lost 5 bases, the J end lost 5 bases, and 15 bases lay between the germline ends. Study conclusions and caveats: Contamination by abundant bulk-population clonotypes could be present in FACS-sorted repertoires. Post-booster samples contained most primary-vaccination clones (just under 98% CD4, 70% to 90% CD8).

The receptor comes from a man under 40 who received the YFV17D yellow fever vaccine. The chain uses TRBV27 and TRBJ2-5; D is perhaps TRBD1 (6 bases). The input for sequencing was CD4+ T cells sorted from PBMCs, taken 15 days after the yellow fever booster vaccination. CDR3 sequence reads: CASSITGIWETQYF. In nucleotides, the CDR3 is TGTGCCAGCAGTATCACAGGGATTTGGGAGACCCAGTACTTC.